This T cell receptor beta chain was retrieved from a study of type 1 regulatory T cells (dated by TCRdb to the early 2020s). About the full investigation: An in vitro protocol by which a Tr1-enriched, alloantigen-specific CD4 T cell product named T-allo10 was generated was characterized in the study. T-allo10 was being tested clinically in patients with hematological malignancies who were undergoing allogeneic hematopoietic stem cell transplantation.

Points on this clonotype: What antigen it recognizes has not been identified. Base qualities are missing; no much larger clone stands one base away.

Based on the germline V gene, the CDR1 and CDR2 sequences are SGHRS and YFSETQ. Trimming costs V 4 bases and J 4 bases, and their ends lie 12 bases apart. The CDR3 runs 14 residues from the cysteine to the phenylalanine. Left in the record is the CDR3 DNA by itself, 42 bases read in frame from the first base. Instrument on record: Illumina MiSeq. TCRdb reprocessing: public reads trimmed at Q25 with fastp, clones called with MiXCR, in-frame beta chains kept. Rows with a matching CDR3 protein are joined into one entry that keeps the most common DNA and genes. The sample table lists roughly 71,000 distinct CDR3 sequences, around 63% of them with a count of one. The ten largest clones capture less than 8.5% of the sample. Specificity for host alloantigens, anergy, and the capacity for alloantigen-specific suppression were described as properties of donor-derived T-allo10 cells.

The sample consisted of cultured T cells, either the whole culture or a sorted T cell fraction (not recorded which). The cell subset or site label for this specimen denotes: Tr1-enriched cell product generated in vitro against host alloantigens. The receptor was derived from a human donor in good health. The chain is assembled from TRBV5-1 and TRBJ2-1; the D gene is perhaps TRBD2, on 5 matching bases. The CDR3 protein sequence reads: CASSDATSYNEQFF. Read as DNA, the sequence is TGCGCCAGCAGCGACGCTACTAGTTACAATGAGCAGTTCTTC.